These T cell receptor beta chains were read from a single sample in a study of T-cell reconstitution after alpha-beta-depleted transplantation in children. MiXCR, run by TCRdb on the PCR reads, gives a single entry per CDR3 protein. The table shows almost 600,000 distinct CDR3 sequences, with roughly 30% occurring only once. The sample was PBMCs, taken before TCRalphabeta/CD19-depleted stem cell transplant. These receptors came from a boy younger than two with Wiskott-Aldrich syndrome, due to receive a stem cell transplant. Each CDR3 is given with its conserved first and last residue. The order of the fields is V gene, J gene, CDR3 length, clone size, D gene, CDR3 protein, CDR3 DNA. The D gene is left open where the match is weak. Not all rows give a size; the values are once, few, many and, for expanded clones, a class.

v_call: TRBV7-2; j_call: TRBJ2-7; cdr3_length: 16; clone_size: few; d_call: TRBD1; cdr3_aa: CASSLVHGTGGYEQYF; cdr3_nt: TGTGCCAGCAGCTTAGTCCACGGGACAGGCGGCTACGAGCAGTACTTC
v_call: TRBV5-6; j_call: TRBJ1-1; cdr3_length: 17; clone_size: -; d_call: -; cdr3_aa: CASSEIPGHKTNTEAFF; cdr3_nt: TGTGCCAGCAGCGAAATACCGGGACACAAGACGAACACTGAAGCTTTCTTT
v_call: TRBV29-1; j_call: TRBJ2-5; cdr3_length: 11; clone_size: -; d_call: TRBD2; cdr3_aa: CSVLAGETQYF; cdr3_nt: TGCAGCGTCTTAGCGGGAGAGACCCAGTACTTC
v_call: TRBV12-3/TRBV12-4; j_call: TRBJ2-1; cdr3_length: 15; clone_size: -; d_call: TRBD2; cdr3_aa: CASRLSGRVSSEQFF; cdr3_nt: TGTGCCAGCAGACTTAGCGGGAGGGTTAGTAGTGAGCAGTTCTTC
v_call: TRBV20-1; j_call: TRBJ1-2; cdr3_length: 13; clone_size: few; d_call: TRBD1; cdr3_aa: CSAPRTGRYGYTF; cdr3_nt: TGCAGTGCTCCCCGGACAGGGAGGTATGGCTACACCTTC
v_call: TRBV5-1; j_call: TRBJ2-7; cdr3_length: 20; clone_size: -; d_call: TRBD2; cdr3_aa: CASSFRLSPPGTSAIYEQYF; cdr3_nt: TGCGCCAGCAGCTTCCGCTTGTCGCCACCCGGGACTAGCGCAATCTACGAGCAGTACTTC
v_call: TRBV6-5; j_call: TRBJ2-3; cdr3_length: 15; clone_size: -; d_call: -; cdr3_aa: CASSWVRAGPDTQYF; cdr3_nt: TGTGCCAGCAGTTGGGTCAGAGCAGGGCCAGATACGCAGTATTTT
v_call: TRBV20-1; j_call: TRBJ1-5; cdr3_length: 13; clone_size: -; d_call: -; cdr3_aa: CSAVRFFNQPQHF; cdr3_nt: TGCAGTGCTGTCCGGTTTTTCAATCAGCCCCAGCATTTT
v_call: TRBV20-1; j_call: TRBJ2-1; cdr3_length: 16; clone_size: -; d_call: TRBD2; cdr3_aa: CSARRPSGRALNEQFF; cdr3_nt: TGCAGTGCTAGACGCCCCAGCGGGAGGGCCCTCAATGAGCAGTTCTTC
v_call: TRBV21-1; j_call: TRBJ2-3; cdr3_length: 13; clone_size: -; d_call: -; cdr3_aa: CASSGPFRDTQYF; cdr3_nt: TGTGCCAGCAGCGGGCCTTTCAGAGATACGCAGTATTTT
v_call: TRBV7-2; j_call: TRBJ2-5; cdr3_length: 17; clone_size: few; d_call: -; cdr3_aa: CASSSQGGSLGWETQYF; cdr3_nt: TGTGCCAGCAGCTCACAAGGAGGGAGTCTTGGGTGGGAGACCCAGTACTTC
v_call: TRBV29-1; j_call: TRBJ2-1; cdr3_length: 10; clone_size: few; d_call: -; cdr3_aa: CSVYNNEQFF; cdr3_nt: TGCAGCGTTTACAACAATGAGCAGTTCTTC
v_call: TRBV14; j_call: TRBJ2-7; cdr3_length: 15; clone_size: -; d_call: -; cdr3_aa: CASSTEGVFGHEQYF; cdr3_nt: TGTGCCAGCAGCACCGAGGGTGTCTTCGGCCACGAGCAGTACTTC
v_call: TRBV27; j_call: TRBJ2-1; cdr3_length: 15; clone_size: few; d_call: -; cdr3_aa: CASSFRGRGNNEQFF; cdr3_nt: TGTGCCAGCAGTTTCCGCGGGCGAGGAAACAATGAGCAGTTCTTC
v_call: TRBV30; j_call: TRBJ1-1; cdr3_length: 14; clone_size: few; d_call: -; cdr3_aa: CAWRPEGGRTEAFF; cdr3_nt: TGTGCCTGGAGGCCAGAGGGGGGGAGGACTGAAGCTTTCTTT
v_call: TRBV20-1; j_call: TRBJ1-1; cdr3_length: 13; clone_size: few; d_call: TRBD1; cdr3_aa: CSARAGTAAEAFF; cdr3_nt: TGCAGTGCTAGAGCCGGGACAGCCGCTGAAGCTTTCTTT
v_call: TRBV9; j_call: TRBJ2-5; cdr3_length: 15; clone_size: few; d_call: TRBD1; cdr3_aa: CASSISGQGGETQYF; cdr3_nt: TGTGCCAGCAGCATATCGGGACAGGGAGGGGAGACCCAGTACTTC
v_call: TRBV20-1; j_call: TRBJ2-7; cdr3_length: 13; clone_size: -; d_call: TRBD2; cdr3_aa: CSAGSGRSYEQYF; cdr3_nt: TGCAGTGCTGGTAGCGGGAGGTCCTACGAGCAGTACTTC
v_call: TRBV7-9; j_call: TRBJ2-5; cdr3_length: 14; clone_size: few; d_call: -; cdr3_aa: CASSLKNAGETQYF; cdr3_nt: TGTGCCAGCAGCCTAAAAAACGCGGGAGAGACCCAGTACTTC
v_call: TRBV29-1; j_call: TRBJ2-1; cdr3_length: 16; clone_size: -; d_call: TRBD2; cdr3_aa: CSVKGTSGRVGNEQFF; cdr3_nt: TGCAGCGTTAAGGGGACTAGCGGGAGGGTGGGGAATGAGCAGTTCTTC
v_call: TRBV5-6; j_call: TRBJ2-3; cdr3_length: 15; clone_size: few; d_call: TRBD1; cdr3_aa: CASSPRDRVTDTQYF; cdr3_nt: TGTGCCAGCAGCCCCCGGGACAGGGTCACAGATACGCAGTATTTT
v_call: TRBV5-1; j_call: TRBJ1-5; cdr3_length: 16; clone_size: -; d_call: -; cdr3_aa: CASRMEGERGNQPQHF; cdr3_nt: TGCGCCAGCAGGATGGAGGGAGAGCGTGGCAATCAGCCCCAGCATTTT
v_call: TRBV5-1; j_call: TRBJ2-6; cdr3_length: 18; clone_size: -; d_call: -; cdr3_aa: CASSLRRDLLSWANVLTF; cdr3_nt: TGCGCCAGCAGCTTGAGGCGGGACCTACTCTCCTGGGCCAACGTCCTGACTTTC
v_call: TRBV5-1; j_call: TRBJ2-5; cdr3_length: 16; clone_size: -; d_call: TRBD2; cdr3_aa: CASSLAWRGAQETQYF; cdr3_nt: TGCGCCAGCAGCTTGGCCTGGCGGGGGGCCCAAGAGACCCAGTACTTC
v_call: TRBV5-1; j_call: TRBJ1-1; cdr3_length: 13; clone_size: -; d_call: -; cdr3_aa: CASSYAWSTEAFF; cdr3_nt: TGCGCCAGCAGCTACGCATGGAGTACTGAAGCTTTCTTT
v_call: TRBV10-3; j_call: TRBJ1-2; cdr3_length: 15; clone_size: few; d_call: -; cdr3_aa: CAISESLQGLEGYTF; cdr3_nt: TGTGCCATCAGTGAGTCTCTACAGGGACTTGAGGGCTACACCTTC
v_call: TRBV10-3; j_call: TRBJ2-1; cdr3_length: 13; clone_size: -; d_call: -; cdr3_aa: CAIMAISYNEQFF; cdr3_nt: TGTGCCATCATGGCGATCTCCTACAATGAGCAGTTCTTC
v_call: TRBV5-1; j_call: TRBJ2-7; cdr3_length: 15; clone_size: -; d_call: -; cdr3_aa: CASSSGPNVWAEQYF; cdr3_nt: TGCGCCAGCAGCTCAGGGCCGAACGTTTGGGCCGAGCAGTACTTC
v_call: TRBV5-1; j_call: TRBJ2-1; cdr3_length: 13; clone_size: -; d_call: TRBD2; cdr3_aa: CASSRTSSHEQFF; cdr3_nt: TGCGCCAGCAGCCGGACTAGCTCCCATGAGCAGTTCTTC
v_call: TRBV7-2; j_call: TRBJ2-2; cdr3_length: 15; clone_size: -; d_call: -; cdr3_aa: CASSSGQRGTGELFF; cdr3_nt: TGTGCCAGCAGCTCGGGACAACGGGGCACCGGGGAGCTGTTTTTT
v_call: TRBV10-3; j_call: TRBJ2-2; cdr3_length: 12; clone_size: few; d_call: TRBD2; cdr3_aa: CASGLATGELFF; cdr3_nt: TGTGCCAGCGGACTAGCGACCGGGGAGCTGTTTTTT
v_call: TRBV4-1; j_call: TRBJ2-2; cdr3_length: 15; clone_size: few; d_call: TRBD2; cdr3_aa: CASSLADLYTGELFF; cdr3_nt: TGCGCCAGCAGTCTAGCGGACTTATACACCGGGGAGCTGTTTTTT
v_call: TRBV5-1; j_call: TRBJ2-1; cdr3_length: 15; clone_size: -; d_call: -; cdr3_aa: CASSLAFSGNNEQFF; cdr3_nt: TGCGCCAGCAGCTTGGCCTTTAGCGGAAACAATGAGCAGTTCTTC
v_call: TRBV29-1; j_call: TRBJ1-2; cdr3_length: 16; clone_size: few; d_call: TRBD1; cdr3_aa: CSADTGTGRGSYGYTF; cdr3_nt: TGCAGCGCAGACACCGGGACAGGGCGGGGGAGCTATGGCTACACCTTC
v_call: TRBV27; j_call: TRBJ2-7; cdr3_length: 12; clone_size: few; d_call: -; cdr3_aa: CASSFRGEEQYF; cdr3_nt: TGTGCCAGCAGTTTTCGAGGGGAGGAGCAGTACTTC
v_call: TRBV4-1; j_call: TRBJ1-3; cdr3_length: 17; clone_size: -; d_call: -; cdr3_aa: CASSQDRGGLRGNTIYF; cdr3_nt: TGCGCCAGCAGCCAAGATCGTGGAGGTCTGAGGGGAAACACCATATATTTT
v_call: TRBV7-2; j_call: TRBJ2-3; cdr3_length: 16; clone_size: -; d_call: -; cdr3_aa: CASSLVSVPFTDTQYF; cdr3_nt: TGTGCCAGCAGCTTAGTAAGCGTCCCGTTCACAGATACGCAGTATTTT
v_call: TRBV20-1; j_call: TRBJ2-1; cdr3_length: 16; clone_size: -; d_call: TRBD2; cdr3_aa: CSVGQPGLGGKNEQFF; cdr3_nt: TGCAGTGTTGGACAGCCGGGACTAGGGGGGAAAAATGAGCAGTTCTTC
v_call: TRBV28; j_call: TRBJ2-2; cdr3_length: 14; clone_size: -; d_call: -; cdr3_aa: CATSLVRDTGELFF; cdr3_nt: TGTGCCACCTCACTAGTCAGGGACACCGGGGAGCTGTTTTTT
v_call: TRBV6-4; j_call: TRBJ2-1; cdr3_length: 16; clone_size: -; d_call: -; cdr3_aa: CASSVRGGSSYNEQFF; cdr3_nt: TGTGCCAGCAGTGTTAGGGGCGGAAGCTCCTACAATGAGCAGTTCTTC
v_call: TRBV28; j_call: TRBJ2-1; cdr3_length: 13; clone_size: few; d_call: -; cdr3_aa: CASSSGGGKKQFF; cdr3_nt: TGTGCCAGCAGTTCCGGAGGGGGTAAGAAGCAGTTCTTC
v_call: TRBV6-1; j_call: TRBJ2-4; cdr3_length: 14; clone_size: -; d_call: -; cdr3_aa: CASSEWGNSVIQYF; cdr3_nt: TGTGCCAGCAGTGAATGGGGGAACTCTGTTATTCAGTACTTC
v_call: TRBV20-1; j_call: TRBJ1-2; cdr3_length: 13; clone_size: -; d_call: -; cdr3_aa: CSARETRTYGYTF; cdr3_nt: TGCAGTGCCAGAGAGACCCGGACTTATGGCTACACCTTC
v_call: TRBV10-3; j_call: TRBJ1-2; cdr3_length: 14; clone_size: few; d_call: -; cdr3_aa: CAISQGLGDYGYTF; cdr3_nt: TGTGCCATCAGTCAGGGTTTGGGGGACTATGGCTACACCTTC
v_call: TRBV2; j_call: TRBJ2-1; cdr3_length: 17; clone_size: -; d_call: TRBD2; cdr3_aa: CASSETLAGGSSNEQFF; cdr3_nt: TGTGCCAGCAGTGAAACACTAGCGGGAGGGTCCAGTAATGAGCAGTTCTTC
v_call: TRBV12-3/TRBV12-4; j_call: TRBJ2-7; cdr3_length: 14; clone_size: few; d_call: -; cdr3_aa: CASSLLSSVGEQYF; cdr3_nt: TGTGCCAGCAGTTTATTAAGTTCTGTCGGCGAGCAGTACTTC
v_call: TRBV14; j_call: TRBJ2-1; cdr3_length: 17; clone_size: -; d_call: TRBD1; cdr3_aa: CASSQGRGQLIYNEQFF; cdr3_nt: TGTGCCAGCAGCCAAGGACGGGGACAGCTAATTTACAATGAGCAGTTCTTC
v_call: TRBV10-3; j_call: TRBJ2-1; cdr3_length: 11; clone_size: few; d_call: -; cdr3_aa: CAISYNNEQFF; cdr3_nt: TGTGCCATCAGTTATAACAATGAGCAGTTCTTC
v_call: TRBV20-1; j_call: TRBJ2-5; cdr3_length: 15; clone_size: few; d_call: TRBD2; cdr3_aa: CSAGLAGGKQETQYF; cdr3_nt: TGCAGTGCTGGACTAGCGGGAGGGAAACAAGAGACCCAGTACTTC